This T cell receptor (beta chain) emerged from a study of Graves' ophthalmopathy and Graves' hyperthyroidism. Amplification of the TCR beta CDR3 regions used RNA transcripts (as template). HTBI primers served in a first-round RT-PCR, which a second-round multiplex PCR followed. TCRdb ran MiXCR on the multiplex PCR reads and lists one entry per CDR3 protein. The data contain approximately 160,000 distinct CDR3 sequences, over 35% of them singletons. Between the trimmed V and J ends, which lost 7 bases and 6 bases, there was a span of 9 bases. The CDR3 is 11 amino acids. Per germline, CDR1 MDHEN and CDR2 SYDVKM. Clinical symptoms, serum thyroxine, TRAb, thyroid ultrasound and orbital computed tomography formed the basis of diagnosis.

The sequence derives from a woman aged 40 to 55 with Graves' ophthalmopathy. Source material: peripheral blood. This chain joins TRBV28 and TRBJ1-1, with unresolved D. CDR3 in DNA: TGTGCCAGCACTCGATACCCTGAAGCTTTCTTT. This codes for CASTRYPEAFF. Full variable domain (remainder filled in from reference TRBV28 and TRBJ1-1): DVKVTQSSRYLVKRTGEKVFLECVQDMDHENMFWYRQDPGLGLRLIYFSYDVKMKEKGDIPEGYSVSREKKERFSLILESASTNQTSMYLCASTRYPEAFFGQGTRLTVV.